The TCR beta chain described here comes from a study of human T cells and chemical hapten exposure. Using its own MiXCR run on the RACE reads, TCRdb lists one record per CDR3 protein. The sample includes approximately 52,000 distinct CDR3 sequences, about 9.2% of them seen just once. Time point indicated: pre-sensitization, week 0. Treatment denoted: therapeutic diphenylcyclopropenone sensitization with weekly scalp DPC. This clonotype showed up many times. Trimming removed 2 bases from V and 5 bases from J, with 13 bases in between. From germline, CDR1 is SGHDN and CDR2 FVKESK. This CDR3 contains 15 residues.

The TCR was taken from a middle-aged woman with alopecia areata. Some clones in this sample may be carry-over from other donors' samples. The sample here was whole blood, taken in connection with sensitization to the hapten diphenylcyclopropenone (DPC). The J gene is TRBJ2-1, the V gene TRBV14, with a tentative D call TRBD2 (6 bases). DNA for the CDR3: TGTGCCAGCAGCCAATGGGCTAGCGTCAACAATGAGCAGTTCTTC. Translating gives CASSQWASVNNEQFF.